A selection of T cell receptor beta chains follows, all from one sample in a study of CD4+ T cells in melanoma. Assay used: immunoSEQ multiplex PCR; TCRdb lists only in-frame clones, some missing. The top ten clones hold more than 1.5% of a sample with about 140,000 clones, 85% to 95% of them seen once. These receptors were collected from a human donor with melanoma. The CDR3 runs from the conserved cysteine through the conserved F or W. A D gene is named only where the DNA matches it firmly. Not every row has a clone size; where given, it reads once, few, many or a size class.

D: NA; size: NA; J: TRBJ1-1; V: TRBV2; CDR3: CASTGRGRTEAFF; DNA: TGTGCCAGCACCGGCCGAGGGAGGACTGAAGCTTTCTTT
D: NA; size: NA; J: TRBJ1-2; V: TRBV5-1; CDR3: CASSLAGTAGYTF; DNA: TGCGCCAGCAGCTTAGCAGGGACCGCTGGCTACACCTTC
D: TRBD2; size: NA; J: TRBJ2-7; V: TRBV5-1; CDR3: CASSSGTSGDEQYF; DNA: TGCGCCAGCAGCTCCGGGACTAGCGGGGACGAGCAGTACTTC
D: NA; size: once; J: TRBJ2-4; V: TRBV6-5; CDR3: CASSSIGESKNIQYF; DNA: TGTGCCAGCAGTTCGATAGGGGAATCCAAAAACATTCAGTACTTC
D: TRBD1; size: NA; J: TRBJ1-1; V: TRBV6-5; CDR3: CASRDTGTGNTEAFF; DNA: TGTGCCAGCAGAGATACCGGGACAGGGAACACTGAAGCTTTCTTT
D: NA; size: NA; J: TRBJ1-1; V: TRBV19; CDR3: CASSMGQGDEAFF; DNA: TGTGCCAGTAGTATGGGGCAGGGTGACGAAGCTTTCTTT
D: NA; size: NA; J: TRBJ2-5; V: TRBV5-1; CDR3: CASSTPQETQYF; DNA: TGCGCCAGCAGCACACCACAAGAGACCCAGTACTTC
D: NA; size: NA; J: TRBJ2-3; V: TRBV7-7; CDR3: CASSLTWGDTQYF; DNA: TGTGCTAGCAGCTTAACCTGGGGGGATACGCAGTATTTT
D: NA; size: NA; J: TRBJ2-7; V: TRBV6-6; CDR3: CASSWGASINSYEQYF; DNA: TGTGCCAGCAGTTGGGGGGCTTCGATAAACTCCTACGAGCAGTACTTC
D: TRBD1; size: NA; J: TRBJ1-2; V: TRBV5-1; CDR3: CASSVQGGDGYTF; DNA: TGCGCCAGCAGCGTACAGGGGGGGGATGGCTACACCTTC
D: TRBD1; size: NA; J: TRBJ2-7; V: TRBV5-6; CDR3: CASSRDRDAYEQYF; DNA: TGTGCCAGCAGCAGGGACAGGGATGCCTACGAGCAGTACTTC
D: NA; size: NA; J: TRBJ2-3; V: TRBV5-1; CDR3: CASRQGRGIGEDTQYF; DNA: TGCGCCAGCAGACAGGGAAGAGGTATTGGAGAAGATACGCAGTATTTT
D: TRBD1; size: NA; J: TRBJ1-2; V: TRBV19; CDR3: CASSMDRGHPKDGYTF; DNA: TGTGCCAGTAGTATGGACAGGGGCCACCCCAAGGATGGCTACACCTTC
D: TRBD1; size: NA; J: TRBJ1-5; V: TRBV6-1; CDR3: CASRDRGVNQPQHF; DNA: TGTGCCAGCAGGGACAGGGGTGTCAATCAGCCCCAGCATTTT
D: TRBD1; size: once; J: TRBJ2-5; V: TRBV7-9; CDR3: CASSPDRYQETQYF; DNA: TGTGCCAGCAGCCCGGACAGGTACCAAGAGACCCAGTACTTC
D: NA; size: NA; J: TRBJ2-1; V: TRBV5-1; CDR3: CASSIRDWGNEQFF; DNA: TGCGCCAGCAGCATCCGGGACTGGGGAAATGAGCAGTTCTTC